The 10 T cell receptor beta chains reported below all come from one sample, sequenced in a study of Graves' ophthalmopathy and Graves' hyperthyroidism. Researchers took RNA transcripts and amplified TCR beta CDR3 regions from them. An opening RT-PCR round employed HTBI primers and preceded a second-round multiplex PCR. TCRdb reprocessed the multiplex PCR reads with MiXCR, giving one entry per CDR3 protein. The table shows about 740,000 distinct CDR3 sequences, with roughly two fifths occurring only once. Sequences were obtained from peripheral blood. The receptors were sampled from an adult man with Graves' ophthalmopathy.

This clonotype occurred many times. The rearrangement links TRBV2 to TRBJ2-2; D might be TRBD1 (5 bases). CDR3 length: 13 amino acids. In germline, CDR1 is SNHLY, CDR2 FYNNEI. V lost 7 bases, J lost 4 bases, and 10 bases lay in between. CDR3 bases: TGTGCCAGCAATGTAAGGGGCACCGGGGAGCTGTTTTTT. This gives the protein CASNVRGTGELFF.

This clonotype was seen at least ten times. The CDR3 loop is CASSLSGGRAGRYEQYF. CDR3 coding DNA: TGTGCCAGCAGCTTATCAGGCGGGAGGGCAGGGCGCTACGAGCAGTACTTC. The chain combines TRBV7-2 with TRBJ2-7, with TRBD2 matching 9 bases. Germline V gene sequence: CDR1 SGHTA, CDR2 FQGNSA. Trimming took 2 bases from V and 3 from J; bases not matched to a gene: 11. The CDR3 runs 17 residues.

About this clonotype: Given a much more abundant clone one base away, this may be a read error. The CDR3, as DNA: TGTGCCAGCAGCCCAAGGGGCAGGGGAGAGACCCAGTACTTC. This codes for CASSPRGRGETQYF. This sequence joins TRBV2 and TRBJ2-5, with D perhaps matching TRBD1 (6 bases). Trimming pared 6 bases from V and 4 bases from J, leaving 15 bases between. The CDR3 spans 14 residues. Germline CDR1 SNHLY, CDR2 FYNNEI.

A word on this clonotype: This sequence may be a read error, since a much larger clone differs from it by one base. The CDR3 does not close with the conserved phenylalanine or tryptophan, likely indicating a read error. The chain employs TRBV29-1 and TRBJ1-1; 7 bases line up with TRBD1. Trimming at V came to 2 bases and at J to 1 base, leaving 4 bases not matched to a gene. The germline gives CDR1 SQVTM, CDR2 ANQGSEA. The CDR3 sequence is 14 residues long. CDR3 in DNA: TGCAGCGTTGAAACTGGACAGGAGAACACTGAAGCTTTCCTT. Amino acid sequence: CSVETGQENTEAFL.

The V gene is TRBV19, the J gene TRBJ1-1, with 8 bases fitting TRBD1. The CDR3 has 13 residues. The germline V gene has CDR1 LNHDA and CDR2 SQIVND (reference sequence). Trimming removed 11 bases from V and 3 bases from J; junction bases left unmatched: 8. CDR3 loop: CAWSLTGDTEAFF. The CDR3 coding sequence is TGTGCCTGGAGTTTGACAGGGGACACTGAAGCTTTCTTT.

V gene TRBV2 combines with J gene TRBJ2-7, with 9 bases aligning to TRBD1. Trimming at V came to 7 bases and at J to 3 bases, leaving 13 bases not matched to a gene. The length of the CDR3 is 16 residues. CDR1 is SNHLY, CDR2 FYNNEI, per germline. CDR3 DNA: TGTGCCAGCATTAGCCCCCCCGGACAGGGGTTCTACGAGCAGTACTTC. Protein: CASISPPGQGFYEQYF.

The V gene is TRBV25-1, the J gene TRBJ1-3, with 8 bases that match TRBD1. Trimming removed 8 bases from V and 1 base from J; junction bases left unmatched: 10. Germline CDR1 is MGHDK and CDR2 is SYGVNS. The length of the CDR3 is 16 residues. The CDR3 sequence: CASGQGALVSGNTIYF. DNA of the CDR3: TGTGCCAGCGGACAGGGAGCTTTAGTTTCTGGAAACACCATATATTTT.

The sample holds many counts of this clonotype. Lacking the conserved final phenylalanine or tryptophan, this CDR3 likely reflects a read error. Because the CDR3's place on the DNA is in doubt, the DNA is left out and the CDR3 is given as listed by TCRdb. This rearrangement joins TRBV10-3 to TRBJ1-4; the table calls TRBD1, which could not be checked here. Germline V gene sequence: CDR1 ENHRY, CDR2 SYGVKD. The length of the CDR3 is 12 amino acids, counting both ends. The CDR3 loop reads CASSYSRAYLAV.

The CDR3 DNA sequence: TGTGCCAGCAGTGCTTATTTCGGCGGGACGAACACCGGGGAGCTGTTTTTT. Amino acids: CASSAYFGGTNTGELFF. This sequence joins TRBV2 and TRBJ2-2; D is possibly TRBD2 (6 bases). The germline V gene has CDR1 SNHLY and CDR2 FYNNEI. The CDR3 has 17 residues. V dropped 4 bases and J dropped 0 bases, with 15 bases sitting between them. The full variable domain, completed using reference TRBV2 and TRBJ2-2, is EPEVTQTPSHQVTQMGQEVILRCVPISNHLYFYWYRQILGQKVEFLVSFYNNEISEKSEIFDDQFSVERPDGSNFTLKIRSTKLEDSAMYFCASSAYFGGTNTGELFFGEGSRLTVL.

A few counts support this clonotype. The chain employs TRBV5-6 and TRBJ2-7, with no clear D. Trimming pared 5 bases from V and 6 bases from J, leaving 18 bases between. The germline CDR1 and CDR2 sequences are SGHDT and YYEEEE. The CDR3 has 14 amino acids. CDR3 sequence: CASSPQPPPGEQYF. The CDR3 DNA reads as TGTGCCAGCAGTCCGCAACCCCCCCCTGGCGAGCAGTACTTC.